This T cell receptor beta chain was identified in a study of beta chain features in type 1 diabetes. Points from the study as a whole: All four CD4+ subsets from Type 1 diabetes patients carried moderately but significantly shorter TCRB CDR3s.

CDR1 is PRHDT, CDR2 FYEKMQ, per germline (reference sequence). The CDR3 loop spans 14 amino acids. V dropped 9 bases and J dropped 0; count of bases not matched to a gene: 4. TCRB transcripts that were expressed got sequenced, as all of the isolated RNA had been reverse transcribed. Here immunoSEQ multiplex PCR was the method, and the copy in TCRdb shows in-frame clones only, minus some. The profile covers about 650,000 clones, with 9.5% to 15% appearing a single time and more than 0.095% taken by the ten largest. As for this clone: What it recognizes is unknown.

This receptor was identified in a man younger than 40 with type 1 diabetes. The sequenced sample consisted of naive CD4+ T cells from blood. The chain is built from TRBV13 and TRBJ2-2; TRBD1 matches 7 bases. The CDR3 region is CASAQGANTGELFF. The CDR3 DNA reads TGTGCCAGTGCGCAGGGGGCGAACACCGGGGAGCTGTTTTTT. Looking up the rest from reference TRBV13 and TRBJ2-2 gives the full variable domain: AAGVIQSPRHLIKEKRETATLKCYPIPRHDTVYWYQQGPGQDPQFLISFYEKMQSDKGSIPDRFSAQQFSDYHSELNMSSLELGDSALYFCASAQGANTGELFFGEGSRLTVL.